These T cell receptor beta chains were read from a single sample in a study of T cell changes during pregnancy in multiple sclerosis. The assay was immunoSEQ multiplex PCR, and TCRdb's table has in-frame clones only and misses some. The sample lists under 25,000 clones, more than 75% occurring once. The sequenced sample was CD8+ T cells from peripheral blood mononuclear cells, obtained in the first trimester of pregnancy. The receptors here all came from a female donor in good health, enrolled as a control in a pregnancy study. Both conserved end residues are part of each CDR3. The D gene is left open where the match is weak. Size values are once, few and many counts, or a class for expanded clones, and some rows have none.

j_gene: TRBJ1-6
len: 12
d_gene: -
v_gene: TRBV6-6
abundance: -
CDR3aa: CASRPGISPLHF
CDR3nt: TGTGCCAGCAGGCCGGGAATTTCACCCCTCCACTTT

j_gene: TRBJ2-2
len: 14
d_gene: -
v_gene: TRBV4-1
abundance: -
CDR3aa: CASSLGGFLGELFF
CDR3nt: TGCGCCAGCAGCCTAGGAGGGTTTCTCGGGGAGCTGTTTTTT

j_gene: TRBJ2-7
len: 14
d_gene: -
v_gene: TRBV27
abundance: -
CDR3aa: CASSFIRGSYEQYF
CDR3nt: TGTGCCAGCAGTTTTATAAGGGGCTCCTACGAGCAGTACTTC

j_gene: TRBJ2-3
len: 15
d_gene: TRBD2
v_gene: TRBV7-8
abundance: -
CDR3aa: CASSPAGEWTDTQYF
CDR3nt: TGTGCCAGCAGCCCCGCGGGGGAGTGGACAGATACGCAGTATTTT

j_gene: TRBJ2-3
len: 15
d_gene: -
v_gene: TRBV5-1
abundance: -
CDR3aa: CASSPLGESTDTQYF
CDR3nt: TGCGCCAGCAGCCCGTTGGGCGAAAGCACAGATACGCAGTATTTT

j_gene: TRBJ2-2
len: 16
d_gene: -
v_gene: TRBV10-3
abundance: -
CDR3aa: CAAVSRGAEETGELFF
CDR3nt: TGTGCCGCCGTTTCACGGGGGGCTGAGGAAACCGGGGAGCTGTTTTTT

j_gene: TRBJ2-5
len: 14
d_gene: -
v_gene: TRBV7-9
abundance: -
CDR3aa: CASSLVGAEETQYF
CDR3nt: TGTGCCAGCAGCTTAGTGGGGGCCGAAGAGACCCAGTACTTC

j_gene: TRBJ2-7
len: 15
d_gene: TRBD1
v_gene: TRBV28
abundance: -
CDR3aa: CASSCPDRDFYEQYF
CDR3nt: TGTGCCAGCAGCTGTCCGGACAGGGATTTTTACGAGCAGTACTTC

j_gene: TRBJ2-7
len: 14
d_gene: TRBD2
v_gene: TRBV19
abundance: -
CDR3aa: CASQLAGESCEQYF
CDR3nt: TGTGCCAGTCAACTAGCGGGCGAATCCTGCGAGCAGTACTTC

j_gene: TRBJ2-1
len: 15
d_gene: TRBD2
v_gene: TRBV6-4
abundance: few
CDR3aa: CASSDGGSGGNEQFF
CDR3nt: TGTGCCAGCAGTGACGGGGGTAGCGGGGGCAATGAGCAGTTCTTC

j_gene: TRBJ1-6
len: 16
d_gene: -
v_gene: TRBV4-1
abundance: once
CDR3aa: CASSQEAVASNSPLHF
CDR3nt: TGCGCCAGCAGCCAAGAAGCGGTGGCCAGTAACTCACCCCTCCACTTT

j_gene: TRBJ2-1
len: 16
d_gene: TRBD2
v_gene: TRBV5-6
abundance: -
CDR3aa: CASSLATAGGYNEQFF
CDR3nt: TGTGCCAGCAGCTTGGCCACAGCGGGAGGGTACAATGAGCAGTTCTTC

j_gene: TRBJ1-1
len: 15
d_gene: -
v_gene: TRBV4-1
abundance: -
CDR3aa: CASSQENLRGTEAFF
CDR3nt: TGCGCCAGCAGCCAAGAAAACCTAAGGGGCACTGAAGCTTTCTTT

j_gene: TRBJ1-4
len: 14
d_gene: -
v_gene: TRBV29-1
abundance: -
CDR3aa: CSVARDTTNEKLFF
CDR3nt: TGCAGCGTCGCCAGGGACACAACTAATGAAAAACTGTTTTTT

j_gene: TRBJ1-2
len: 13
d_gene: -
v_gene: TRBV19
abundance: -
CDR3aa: CASSGVPRYGYTF
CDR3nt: TGTGCCAGTTCGGGGGTACCGAGGTATGGCTACACCTTC

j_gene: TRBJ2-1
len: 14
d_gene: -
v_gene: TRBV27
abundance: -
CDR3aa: CASSFESSYNEQFF
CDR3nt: TGTGCCAGCAGTTTTGAGAGCTCCTACAATGAGCAGTTCTTC

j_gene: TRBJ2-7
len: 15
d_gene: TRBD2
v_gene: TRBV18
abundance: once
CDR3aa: CASSPVAGGAYEQYF
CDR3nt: TGTGCCAGCTCACCTGTTGCGGGAGGGGCCTACGAGCAGTACTTC

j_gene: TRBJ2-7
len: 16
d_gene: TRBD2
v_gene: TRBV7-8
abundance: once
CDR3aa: CASSPPAAGGFYEQYF
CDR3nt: TGTGCCAGCAGCCCCCCGGCAGCGGGAGGGTTTTACGAGCAGTACTTC

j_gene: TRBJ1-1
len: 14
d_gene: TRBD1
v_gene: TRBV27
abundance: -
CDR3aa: CASSWGQENTEAFF
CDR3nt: TGTGCCAGCAGTTGGGGACAGGAGAACACTGAAGCTTTCTTT

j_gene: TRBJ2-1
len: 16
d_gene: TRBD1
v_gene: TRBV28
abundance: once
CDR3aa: CASSLYAGGVVDEQFF
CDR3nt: TGTGCCAGCAGTTTATACGCAGGGGGCGTGGTAGATGAGCAGTTCTTC

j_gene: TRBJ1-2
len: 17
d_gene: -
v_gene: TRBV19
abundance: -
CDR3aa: CASSIALTPPRGNGYTF
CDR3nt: TGTGCCAGTAGTATCGCATTAACCCCCCCCCGAGGGAATGGCTACACCTTC

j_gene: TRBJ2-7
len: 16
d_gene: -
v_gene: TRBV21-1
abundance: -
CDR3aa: CASSHPGQDEHYEQYF
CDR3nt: TGTGCCAGCAGCCACCCCGGACAGGACGAACACTACGAGCAGTACTTC

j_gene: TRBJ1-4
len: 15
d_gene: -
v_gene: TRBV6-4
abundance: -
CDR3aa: CASSEGDGTNEKLFF
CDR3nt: TGTGCCAGCAGTGAGGGAGACGGGACTAATGAAAAACTGTTTTTT

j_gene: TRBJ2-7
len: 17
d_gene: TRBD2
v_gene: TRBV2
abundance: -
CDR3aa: CASSESSGRIRENEQYF
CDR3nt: TGTGCCAGCAGTGAATCTAGCGGGAGAATAAGGGAGAACGAGCAGTACTTC

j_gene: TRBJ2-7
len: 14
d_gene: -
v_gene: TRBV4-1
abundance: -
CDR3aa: CASSQGAGDYEQYF
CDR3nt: TGCGCCAGCAGCCAAGGGGCAGGGGACTACGAGCAGTACTTC

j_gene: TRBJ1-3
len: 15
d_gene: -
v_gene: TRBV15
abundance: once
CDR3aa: CATSSGGSLGNTIYF
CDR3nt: TGTGCCACCAGCAGCGGAGGGTCACTCGGAAACACCATATATTTT

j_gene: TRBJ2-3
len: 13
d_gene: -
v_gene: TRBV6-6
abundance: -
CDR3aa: CASSFQYPDTQYF
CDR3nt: TGTGCCAGCAGTTTTCAGTATCCGGATACGCAGTATTTT

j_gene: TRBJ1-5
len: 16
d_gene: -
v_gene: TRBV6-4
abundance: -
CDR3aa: CASSDSPGASNQPQHF
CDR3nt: TGTGCCAGCAGTGACTCTCCAGGGGCAAGCAATCAGCCCCAGCATTTT

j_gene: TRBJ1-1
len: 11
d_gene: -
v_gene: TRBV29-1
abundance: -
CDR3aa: CSFLGFTEAFF
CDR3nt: TGCAGCTTCCTCGGGTTCACTGAAGCTTTCTTT

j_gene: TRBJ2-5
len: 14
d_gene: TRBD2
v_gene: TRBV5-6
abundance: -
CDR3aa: CASSFSLAGEDQYF
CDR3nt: TGTGCCAGCAGCTTTTCCCTAGCGGGAGAAGATCAGTACTTC

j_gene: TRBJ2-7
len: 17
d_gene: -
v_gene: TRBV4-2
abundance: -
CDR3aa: CASSQDVGATGGYEQYF
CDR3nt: TGTGCCAGCAGCCAAGATGTAGGGGCGACAGGAGGCTACGAGCAGTACTTC

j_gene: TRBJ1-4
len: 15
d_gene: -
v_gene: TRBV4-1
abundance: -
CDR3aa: CASSQEEGTNEKLFF
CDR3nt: TGCGCCAGCAGCCAAGAAGAGGGAACTAATGAAAAACTGTTTTTT

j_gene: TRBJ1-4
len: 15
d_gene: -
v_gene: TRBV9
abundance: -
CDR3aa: CASSVASGMNEKLFF
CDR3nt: TGTGCCAGCAGCGTAGCCTCAGGGATGAATGAAAAACTGTTTTTT

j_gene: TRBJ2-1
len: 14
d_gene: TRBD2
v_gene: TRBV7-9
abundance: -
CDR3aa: CASSHSGRGGEQFF
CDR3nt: TGTGCCAGCAGCCACAGCGGGAGGGGCGGGGAGCAGTTCTTC

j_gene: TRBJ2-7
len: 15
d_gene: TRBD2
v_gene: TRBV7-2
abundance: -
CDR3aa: CASSSTSGTAYEQYF
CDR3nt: TGTGCCAGCAGTTCCACTAGCGGGACGGCTTACGAGCAGTACTTC

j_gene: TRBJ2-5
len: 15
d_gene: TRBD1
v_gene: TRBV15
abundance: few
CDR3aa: CATSRDQGGGETQYF
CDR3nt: TGTGCCACCAGCAGAGATCAAGGGGGCGGTGAGACCCAGTACTTC

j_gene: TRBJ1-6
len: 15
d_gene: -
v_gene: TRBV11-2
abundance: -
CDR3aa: CASSLGQNYNSPLHF
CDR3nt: TGTGCCAGCAGCTTAGGACAAAACTATAATTCACCCCTCCACTTT

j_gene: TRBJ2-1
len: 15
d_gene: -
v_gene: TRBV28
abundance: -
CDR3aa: CASSLVRSSYNEQFF
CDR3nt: TGTGCCAGCAGTTTAGTCCGCAGCTCCTACAATGAGCAGTTCTTC

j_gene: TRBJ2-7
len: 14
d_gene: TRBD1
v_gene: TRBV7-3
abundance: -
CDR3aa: CASSPGQGWSEQYF
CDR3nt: TGTGCCAGCAGCCCCGGACAGGGGTGGTCCGAGCAGTACTTC

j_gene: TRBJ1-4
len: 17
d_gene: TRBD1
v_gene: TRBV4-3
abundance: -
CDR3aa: CASSQDSPTGSGEKLFF
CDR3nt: TGCGCCAGCAGCCAAGATTCCCCGACAGGGTCTGGTGAAAAACTGTTTTTT

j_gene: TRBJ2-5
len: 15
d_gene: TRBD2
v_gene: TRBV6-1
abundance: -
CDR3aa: CASSELAGGPETQYF
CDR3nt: TGTGCCAGCAGTGAACTAGCGGGAGGGCCAGAGACCCAGTACTTC

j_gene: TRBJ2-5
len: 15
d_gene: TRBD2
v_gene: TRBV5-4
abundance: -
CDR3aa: CASSPRTSGLETQYF
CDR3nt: TGTGCCAGCAGCCCTCGGACTAGCGGTCTAGAGACCCAGTACTTC

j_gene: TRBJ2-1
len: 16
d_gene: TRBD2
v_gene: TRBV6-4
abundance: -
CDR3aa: CASSDSGTSGSNEQFF
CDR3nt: TGTGCCAGCAGTGACTCTGGGACTAGCGGGAGTAATGAGCAGTTCTTC

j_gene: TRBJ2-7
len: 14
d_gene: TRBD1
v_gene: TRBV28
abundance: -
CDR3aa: CASSSRTGRYEQYF
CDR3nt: TGTGCCAGCAGTTCACGGACAGGACGCTACGAGCAGTACTTC

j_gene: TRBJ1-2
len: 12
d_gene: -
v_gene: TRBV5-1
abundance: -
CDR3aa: CASSWGGGGYTF
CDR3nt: TGCGCCAGCAGCTGGGGGGGTGGTGGCTACACCTTC

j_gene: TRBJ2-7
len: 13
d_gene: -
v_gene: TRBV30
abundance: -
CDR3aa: CAWRKSGTYEQYF
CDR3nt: TGTGCCTGGAGAAAGAGCGGTACCTACGAGCAGTACTTC

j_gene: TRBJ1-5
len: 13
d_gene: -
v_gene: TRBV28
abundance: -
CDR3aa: CASSFSGPLPQHF
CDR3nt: TGTGCCAGCAGTTTCTCAGGCCCCTTACCCCAGCATTTT

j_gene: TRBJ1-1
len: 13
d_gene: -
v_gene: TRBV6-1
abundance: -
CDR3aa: CASSVSRNTEAFF
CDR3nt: TGTGCCAGCAGTGTCAGTCGGAACACTGAAGCTTTCTTT

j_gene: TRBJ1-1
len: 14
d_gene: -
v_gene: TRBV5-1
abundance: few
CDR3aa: CASSLDFRGTEAFF
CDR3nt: TGCGCCAGCAGCTTGGATTTTCGGGGCACTGAAGCTTTCTTT

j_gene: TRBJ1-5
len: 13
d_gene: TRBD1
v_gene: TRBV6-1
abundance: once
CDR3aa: CSGGTGDYQPQHF
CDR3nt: TGTTCAGGCGGGACAGGGGATTATCAGCCCCAGCATTTT

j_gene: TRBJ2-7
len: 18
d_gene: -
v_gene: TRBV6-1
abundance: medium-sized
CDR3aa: CASSELGDRLALSYEQYF
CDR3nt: TGTGCCAGCAGTGAATTGGGAGACAGGTTAGCCCTCTCCTACGAGCAGTACTTC

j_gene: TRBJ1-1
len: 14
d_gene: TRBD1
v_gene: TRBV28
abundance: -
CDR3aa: CASSWDRGGTEAFF
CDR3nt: TGTGCCAGCAGTTGGGACAGGGGGGGCACTGAAGCTTTCTTT

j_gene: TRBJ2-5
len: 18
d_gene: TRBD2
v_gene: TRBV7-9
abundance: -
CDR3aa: CASSPQRQTSGRAETQYF
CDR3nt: TGTGCCAGCAGCCCTCAACGCCAGACTAGCGGGAGGGCGGAGACCCAGTACTTC

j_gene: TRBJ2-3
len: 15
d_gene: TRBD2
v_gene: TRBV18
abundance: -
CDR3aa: CASSEAGRSTDTQYF
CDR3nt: TGTGCCAGCTCAGAAGCGGGGAGAAGCACAGATACGCAGTATTTT

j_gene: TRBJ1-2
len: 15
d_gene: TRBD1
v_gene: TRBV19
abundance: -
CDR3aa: CATADRQGAWYGYTF
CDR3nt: TGTGCCACCGCAGACCGACAGGGGGCATGGTATGGCTACACCTTC